The clone carrying this TCR beta chain was observed many times. The sample holds other DNA sequences that translate to the same CDR3. These data are taken from a study of blood T cell repertoires in COVID-19. Overall study context: PBMCs, B-cell-depleted T cells, or T cells provided the cDNA or gDNA that made up the material.

Germline V CDR1 and CDR2: SNHLY, FYNNEI. V was clipped by 3 bases and J by 7 bases; unmatched bases: 1. The CDR3 sequence is 14 residues long. Clones were read by immunoSEQ multiplex PCR, and TCRdb kept only the in-frame ones, dropping some. The profile covers fewer than 700,000 clones, with approximately 88% appearing a single time and about 8.2% taken by the ten largest. This receptor was obtained from a woman aged 45 to 65 with COVID-19, enrolled during active disease. The chain joins TRBV2 to TRBJ1-4; TRBD1 agrees at 11 bases. Sequencing was carried out using peripheral blood. DNA for the CDR3: TGTGCCAGCAGTGAGGACAGGGGGCCTGAAAAACTGTTTTTT. As protein: CASSEDRGPEKLFF. Using reference TRBV2 and TRBJ1-4 for the parts outside the CDR3, the full variable domain is EPEVTQTPSHQVTQMGQEVILRCVPISNHLYFYWYRQILGQKVEFLVSFYNNEISEKSEIFDDQFSVERPDGSNFTLKIRSTKLEDSAMYFCASSEDRGPEKLFFGSGTQLSVL.